The clone carrying this T cell receptor (beta chain) was seen just once. Seattle's cohort entered during active infection and was followed longitudinally. Study processing details: Nucleated cell counts were estimated from reference gene primer amplification. Profiled with immunoSEQ multiplex PCR; TCRdb holds only in-frame clones, not every one. V, J and clone size were drawn from that table, and D and trimming were deduced from the DNA. The sample lists fewer than 450,000 clones; more than 70% were seen once. Unmatched junction bases numbered 5, after V lost 4 bases and J lost 7 bases. The CDR3 consists of 14 residues. Germline assignment: CDR1 SGHRS and CDR2 YFSETQ. This specimen comes from a study of blood T cell repertoires in COVID-19. Across the study: The United States, Italy and Spain were the sources of the acute and convalescent COVID-19 samples. Sources were T cells, B-cell-depleted T cells, or PBMCs; the material itself was cDNA or gDNA.

The sequenced material came from peripheral blood. The chain joins TRBV5-1 to TRBJ1-6; TRBD1 matches at 7 bases. The receptor was derived from a woman aged 45-60 years with COVID-19, enrolled during active disease. The CDR3 DNA follows: TGCGCCAGCAGCCCCGACAGGGCGAATTCACCCCTCCACTTT. This sequence encodes CASSPDRANSPLHF. Based on the CDR3 plus reference TRBV5-1 and TRBJ1-6, the full variable domain is KAGVTQTPRYLIKTRGQQVTLSCSPISGHRSVSWYQQTPGQGLQFLFEYFSETQRNKGNFPGRFSGRQFSNSRSEMNVSTLELGDSALYLCASSPDRANSPLHFGNGTRLTVT.